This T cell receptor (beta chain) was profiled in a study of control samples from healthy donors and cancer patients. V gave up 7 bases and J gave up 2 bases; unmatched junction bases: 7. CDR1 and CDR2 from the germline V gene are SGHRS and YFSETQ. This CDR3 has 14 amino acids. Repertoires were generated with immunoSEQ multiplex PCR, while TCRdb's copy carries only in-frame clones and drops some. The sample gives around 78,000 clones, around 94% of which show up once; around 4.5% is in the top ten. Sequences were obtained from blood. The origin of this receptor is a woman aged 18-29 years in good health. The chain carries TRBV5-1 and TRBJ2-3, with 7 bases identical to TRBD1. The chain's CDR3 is CASANRGFTDTQYF. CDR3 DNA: TGCGCCAGCGCAAACAGGGGATTCACAGATACGCAGTATTTT.